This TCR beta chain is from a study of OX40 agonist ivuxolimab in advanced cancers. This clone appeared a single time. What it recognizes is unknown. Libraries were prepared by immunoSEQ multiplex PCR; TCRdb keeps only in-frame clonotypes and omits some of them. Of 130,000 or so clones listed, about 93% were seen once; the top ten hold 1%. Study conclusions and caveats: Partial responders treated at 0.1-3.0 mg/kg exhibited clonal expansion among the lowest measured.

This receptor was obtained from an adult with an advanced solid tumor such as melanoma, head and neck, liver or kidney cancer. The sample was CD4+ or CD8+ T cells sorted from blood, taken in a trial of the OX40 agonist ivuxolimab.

Here the CDR3 DNA reads TGTGCCAGCAGTTTGGGGGGTGAAGCTTTCTTT. Protein product: CASSLGGEAFF. The chain uses TRBV28 and TRBJ1-1, with a possible D match to TRBD1 (5 bases). This CDR3 has 11 residues. V was trimmed by 3 bases and J by 7 bases, leaving 6 bases between them. Germline assignment: CDR1 MDHEN and CDR2 SYDVKM.